This T cell receptor beta chain is from a study of regulatory T cells in long-lasting Graves disease. Study information: Persistent cases were those of Graves' disease that involved over 5 years of antithyroid drugs with positive TSH receptor antibodies.

Time point noted: persistent/refractory GD, antithyroid drugs over 5 years with positive TRAb. PBMCs were the source of the RNA used for TCR sequencing. The germline V and J ends were trimmed by 5 bases and 2 bases, with 24 bases remaining between them. Germline values: CDR1 WNHNN, CDR2 SYGVQD (reference sequence). The CDR3 consists of 19 residues. This clonotype occurred a few times. The antigen is undetermined. In building TCR beta libraries, iRepertoire HTBI primers were used together with Arm-PCR of CDR3 regions. TCRdb reanalysed the multiplex PCR reads using MiXCR and keeps one entry per CDR3 protein. The sample yields more than 650,000 distinct CDR3 sequences, about 32% seen once. Findings and limits, study-wide: Persistent cases favored TRBV28, TRBJ1-2 and TRBJ2-5.

The receptor comes from a female donor with Graves disease. The chain has TRBV10-1 and TRBJ2-2, with D perhaps matching TRBD1 or TRBD2 (5 bases each). The sequenced sample was peripheral blood mononuclear cells (PBMCs), obtained when the disease was refractory, from a patient treated with antithyroid drugs. CDR3: CASSYFKGRDGLNTGELFF. The DNA of the CDR3 is TGCGCCAGCAGTTACTTCAAAGGCCGGGACGGACTTAACACCGGGGAGCTGTTTTTT.